This T cell receptor (beta chain) was recovered during a study of spatial heterogeneity in lung cancer (dated by TCRdb to about 2019). Turning to the overall study: More beta-chain than alpha-chain transcripts were consistently detected, likely reflecting higher beta-chain transcript abundance. TCR transcript counts in tumor regions correlated strongly with a T cell transcriptional module score from matched bulk RNA-seq. In the raw uncorrected reads, each unique combination of TCR and UMI appeared more than ten times on average. In non-small cell lung cancer, the study quantitatively compared TCR alpha and beta repertoires across several tumor regions, matched nontumor lung, and blood. TCR repertoire features were related to nonsynonymous mutation counts determined by whole-exome sequencing of tumor tissue. At surgery, some 200 tumor regions, 61 to 75 matched nontumor lung samples and 45 to 60 PBMC samples were TCR-sequenced for both alpha and beta chains. Study-level results and caveats: The number of expanded intratumoral alpha and beta TCRs correlated with the tumor nonsynonymous mutation count. TCR-seq was estimated to cover only roughly 6.8% of tumor T cells for alpha chains and about 13% for beta chains. Additional single-cell paired TCR alpha and beta sequencing was considered necessary to confirm, at a functional level, the hypothesis that regional TCRs recognize regional mutations. The count of ubiquitous expanded TCRs correlated with the count of ubiquitous nonsynonymous mutations, and the count of regional expanded TCRs correlated with the count of regional nonsynonymous mutations.

To prepare the library, 5' RACE was applied. These reads were obtained on a NextSeq 500. The TCR library protocol attached a unique molecular identifier to each TCR cDNA molecule to allow correction of PCR and sequencing errors. As for the original processing: TCR identification, UMI-based error correction and CDR3 extraction were all carried out with Decombinator tools. TCRs above a frequency of 2 per 1,000, corresponding to the top 1% of the tumor frequency distribution, were defined as expanded. Expanded tumor TCRs statistically deemed absent (corrected P<0.05) from at least one tumor region were classed as regional, and all other expanded tumor TCRs were classed as ubiquitous. Each repertoire was subsampled 100 times to 5,000 TCRs, after which Renyi diversity was computed with the R vegan package. CDR3 similarity networks were constructed using string-kernel similarity of amino acid triplets, with links drawn between CDR3s whose pairwise similarity was above 0.82. TCRdb reprocessed the public reads (quality trimming at Q25 with fastp, clone calling with MiXCR) and kept in-frame beta chains. Entries are consolidated by CDR3 protein sequence, retaining the most common genes and DNA. The V and J calls and clone size are TCRdb's, not the authors'. The sample has about 18,000 distinct CDR3 sequences on record, about 7.5% of them singletons. Approximately 25% of the sample comes from the top ten.

This clonotype was observed many times. This clone's antigen is unknown. Base qualities are missing; no much larger clone stands one base away. Its CDR3 holds 15 amino acids, cysteine through phenylalanine. Only CDR3 DNA is held: 45 bases, read in frame from base 1. Taken from the germline V gene, the CDR1 and CDR2 loops are KGHDR and SFDVKD. The junction shows trimming of 4 bases on V and 5 bases on J, plus 14 bases between the germline ends. The label giving this sample's time point can be read as: sample taken at primary tumor resection. The donors were some 70 patients from the lung TRACERx cohort who had early-stage, untreated non-small cell lung cancer. For TCR sequencing, whole RNA was extracted from tumor and nontumor lung tissue, or from cryopreserved PBMC samples, and no cell sorting was done. A patient was chosen for TCR sequencing only when enough RNA was available from at least two tumor regions. Before being selected, tumor and adjacent nontumor lung specimens were reviewed by a lung pathologist.

This specimen consisted of lung tumor tissue, obtained at surgery. This chain joins TRBV24-1 to TRBJ1-5, with the D gene not clear enough to name. This clonotype was obtained from a male donor with early-stage non-small cell lung cancer. The CDR3 region: CATSDPRLNHQPQHF. DNA sequence: TGTGCCACCAGTGACCCTAGGCTAAACCATCAGCCCCAGCATTTT.